This T cell receptor (beta chain) was captured by sequencing in a study of prognosis after radiotherapy for stage I lung cancer. At the level of the study: As radiotherapy, SBRT was administered in 3 to 5 fractions with a biologically effective dose of at least 100 Gy. In this cohort, no one received concurrent therapy with stereotactic body radiotherapy.

Study-wide points: There were reportedly differences in TRBV and TRBJ gene usage between patients with and without metastases.

This clonotype was recorded at least ten times. No antigen is known for it. Germline V CDR1 and CDR2: SGDLS, YYNGEE. The CDR3 consists of 13 residues. With V trimmed by 3 bases and J by 5 bases, 4 bases remained unmatched. Amplicons of TCR beta CDR3 were generated from genomic DNA by two-round multiplex PCR. It was primers specific to each TRBV and TRBJ gene that first-round PCR used. TCRdb re-analysed the multiplex PCR reads in MiXCR, keeping a single row per CDR3 protein. The table lists some 20,000 distinct CDR3 sequences, 55% of them singletons, with 27% in the top ten. The chain employs TRBV9 and TRBJ2-5; the match to TRBD1 covers 7 bases. The specimen was PBMCs, collected before or after stereotactic body radiation therapy (not recorded which). The receptor was derived from a donor over 45 with non-small cell lung cancer. The CDR3 sequence: CASSATGQETQYF. The DNA of the CDR3 is TGTGCCAGCAGCGCGACAGGGCAGGAGACCCAGTACTTC.